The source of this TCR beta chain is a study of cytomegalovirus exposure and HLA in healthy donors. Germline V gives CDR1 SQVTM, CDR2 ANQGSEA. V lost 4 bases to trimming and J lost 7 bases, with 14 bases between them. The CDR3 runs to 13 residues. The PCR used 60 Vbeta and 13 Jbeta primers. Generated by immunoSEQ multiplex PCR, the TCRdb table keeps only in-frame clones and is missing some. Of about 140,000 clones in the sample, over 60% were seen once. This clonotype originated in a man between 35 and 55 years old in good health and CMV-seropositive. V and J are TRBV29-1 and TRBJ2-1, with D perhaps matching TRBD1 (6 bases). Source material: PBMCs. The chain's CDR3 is CSVGGADRNEQFF. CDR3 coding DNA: TGCAGCGTTGGAGGGGCGGACAGAAATGAGCAGTTCTTC.